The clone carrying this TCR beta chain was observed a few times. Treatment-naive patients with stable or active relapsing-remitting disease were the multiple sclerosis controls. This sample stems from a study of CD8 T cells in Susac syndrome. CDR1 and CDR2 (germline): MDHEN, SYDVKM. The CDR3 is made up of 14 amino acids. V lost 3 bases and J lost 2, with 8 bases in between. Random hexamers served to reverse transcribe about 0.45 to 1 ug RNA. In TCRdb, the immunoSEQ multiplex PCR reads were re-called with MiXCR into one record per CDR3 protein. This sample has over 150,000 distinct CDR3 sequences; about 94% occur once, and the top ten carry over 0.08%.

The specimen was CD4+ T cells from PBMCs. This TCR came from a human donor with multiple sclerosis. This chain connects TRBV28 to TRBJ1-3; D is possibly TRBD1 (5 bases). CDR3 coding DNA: TGTGCCAGCAGTTTGGGGGGGGCTGGAAACACCATATATTTT. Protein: CASSLGGAGNTIYF.